The 21 T cell receptor beta chains below all came from one sample that was sequenced in a study of blood T cell repertoires in COVID-19 (dated by TCRdb to about 2020). The protocol used for the library was the immunoSEQ multiplex PCR assay. TCRdb's version of the immuneACCESS table is confined to in-frame rearrangements and falls short of the full clone set. An unresolved V gene accounts for under half of the shortfall where checked; the remainder is of unknown origin. For this sample there are 70,000 to 95,000 clones; around 90% appear just once. The ten top clones hold approximately 7.3% of the sample. Sequences were obtained from peripheral blood. These TCRs come from a man between 65 and 85 years old with acute or convalescent COVID-19.

The V call is TRBV6-1, the J call TRBJ1-5; D unclear. V shed 1 base and J shed 1 base, with 8 bases lying between them. This CDR3 contains 15 residues. CDR1 is MNHNS and CDR2 is SASEGT in the germline V gene. The CDR3 DNA reads TGTGCCAGCAGTGAAGGTACAGTAAGCAATCAGCCCCAGCATTTT. This encodes CASSEGTVSNQPQHF.

The gene calls are TRBV29-1 and TRBJ2-7; 7 nucleotides line up with TRBD1. The J segment lost 4 bases and the V segment lost 7 bases, leaving 13 bases of the junction unmatched. The germline V gene has CDR1 SQVTM and CDR2 ANQGSEA. CDR3 size: 14 residues. The CDR3 sequence: CSATKGAGVYEQYF. CDR3 DNA sequence: TGCAGCGCAACAAAGGGGGCCGGAGTTTACGAGCAGTACTTC.

The chain joins TRBV10-3 to TRBJ2-1; D is possibly TRBD2 (6 bases). Trimming took 4 bases from V and 3 from J, leaving 10 bases between them. This CDR3 contains 14 residues. Germline lookup yields CDR1 ENHRY and CDR2 SYGVKD. CDR3 amino acids: CAISVGGLYNEQFF. The DNA for the CDR3 is TGTGCCATCAGTGTCGGGGGACTCTACAATGAGCAGTTCTTC.

The chain carries TRBV4-1 and TRBJ2-7, with 7 bases matching TRBD2. The germline CDR1 and CDR2 sequences are MGHRA and YSYEKL. The CDR3 runs to 14 residues. With 3 bases clipped from V and 7 bases from J, the junction kept 9 bases outside the gene matches. This chain's CDR3 is CASSQGGGAREQYF. CDR3 bases: TGCGCCAGCAGCCAGGGGGGAGGGGCTCGGGAGCAGTACTTC.

V is TRBV7-2 and J is TRBJ2-2, with a weak D call TRBD2 (6 bases). V dropped 2 bases and J dropped 8 bases, with 15 bases sitting between them. In germline, CDR1 is SGHTA, CDR2 FQGNSA. The CDR3 is 15 amino acids. Here the CDR3 DNA reads TGTGCCAGCAGCTTAACTAGCTTTGGGAGGGGGGAGCTGTTTTTT. Amino acids: CASSLTSFGRGELFF.

This chain connects TRBV7-2 to TRBJ2-7; D call uncertain. The germline V and J ends were trimmed by 1 base and 0 bases, with 13 bases remaining between them. CDR1 SGHTA and CDR2 FQGNSA come from the germline V gene. The CDR3 extends over 16 amino acids. CDR3: CASSLVSSESSYEQYF. As DNA, the CDR3 is TGTGCCAGCAGCTTAGTCTCGAGTGAAAGCTCCTACGAGCAGTACTTC. The whole variable domain, remainder taken from reference TRBV7-2 and TRBJ2-7, is GAGVSQSPSNKVTEKGKDVELRCDPISGHTALYWYRQSLGQGLEFLIYFQGNSAPDKSGLPSDRFSAERTGGSVSTLTIQRTQQEDSAVYLCASSLVSSESSYEQYFGPGTRLTVT.

V is TRBV4-3 and J is TRBJ2-1; unclear D gene. The CDR3 covers 13 residues. Germline CDR1 reads LGHNA; CDR2 reads YSLEER. V gave up 1 base and J gave up 4 bases, with 5 bases separating them. The CDR3 loop reads CASSQGQYNEQFF. The DNA for the CDR3 is TGCGCCAGCAGCCAAGGGCAGTACAATGAGCAGTTCTTC.

The rearrangement joins TRBV10-1 to TRBJ1-2; 7 positions match TRBD1. The germline V gene encodes CDR1 WNHNN and CDR2 SYGVQD (reference sequence). This CDR3 comprises 13 residues. V trimming: 6 bases; J trimming: 2 bases; junction bases outside the gene matches: 3. CDR3 sequence (DNA): TGCGCCAGCAGCCCGGGACAGAACTATGGCTACACCTTC. Amino acid sequence: CASSPGQNYGYTF.

The chain employs TRBV7-2 and TRBJ1-1, with D hard to call. The CDR3 totals 16 residues. Germline CDR1 and CDR2: SGHTA and FQGNSA. The V gene lost 5 bases and the J gene lost 3 bases, with 19 bases spanning the gap. For the CDR3, the DNA is TGTGCCAGCAGCGCACCAAATTACTATTGGGACACTGAAGCTTTCTTT. Residues: CASSAPNYYWDTEAFF.

J is TRBJ2-5 and V is TRBV19, with TRBD2 identical over 7 bases. This CDR3 is 15 amino acids long. J lost 1 base, V lost 1 base, and 3 bases had no gene match. Per germline, CDR1 LNHDA and CDR2 SQIVND (reference sequence). The CDR3 spells CASSIGGGLQETQYF. The CDR3 DNA sequence: TGTGCCAGTAGTATAGGCGGGGGACTCCAAGAGACCCAGTACTTC.

V gene TRBV4-1 combines with J gene TRBJ1-6, with D tentatively TRBD1 (6 bases). The V end was cut by 3 bases, the J end by 5 bases, with 11 bases between. The CDR3 runs to 15 residues. Germline CDR1 reads MGHRA; CDR2 reads YSYEKL. CDR3 DNA sequence: TGCGCCAGCAGCCACGGGAGGGGGAATAATTCACCCCTCCACTTT. It translates to CASSHGRGNNSPLHF.

The genes are TRBV18 and TRBJ1-1, with TRBD1 as a possible D gene (5 bases). With 3 bases removed from V and 0 bases from J, the gap between germline ends came to 8 bases. Germline CDR1 is KGHSH and CDR2 is LQKENI. The CDR3 contains 14 residues. The DNA for the CDR3 is TGTGCCAGCTCACCGGGGCCGTTGAACACTGAAGCTTTCTTT. It yields the protein CASSPGPLNTEAFF.

The CDR3 coding sequence is TGTGCCAGCAGACGGGACAGGGACACTGAAGCTTTCTTT. Protein product: CASRRDRDTEAFF. This chain connects TRBV5-6 to TRBJ1-1; the match to TRBD1 covers 9 bases. CDR3 length equals 13 residues. V dropped 5 bases and J dropped 3; count of bases not matched to a gene: 2. The germline V gene encodes CDR1 SGHDT and CDR2 YYEEEE.

This clone was seen a single time. The V gene is TRBV5-6, the J gene TRBJ1-5, with D perhaps TRBD1 (5 bases). The CDR3 sequence is 16 residues long. V lost 0 bases to trimming and J lost 5 bases, with 15 bases between them. Germline CDR1 SGHDT, CDR2 YYEEEE. The CDR3: CASSLDAGNSDQPQHF. The CDR3 DNA sequence: TGTGCCAGCAGCTTGGACGCAGGGAACTCCGATCAGCCCCAGCATTTT.

The chain is built from TRBV6-2 or TRBV6-3 and TRBJ1-5; TRBD1 agrees at 8 bases. Germline assignment: CDR1 MNHEY and CDR2 SVGEGT. The CDR3 loop spans 14 amino acids. Trimming at V came to 2 bases and at J to 6 bases, leaving 3 bases not matched to a gene. The CDR3 nucleotides read TGTGCCAGCAGTTACACAGGGGGTGGTCAGCCCCAGCATTTT. This translates into CASSYTGGGQPQHF.

V and J are TRBV2 and TRBJ1-6; no clear D gene. Trimming took 1 base from V and 9 from J, leaving 4 bases between them. The CDR3 extends over 12 amino acids. Per germline, CDR1 SNHLY and CDR2 FYNNEI. CDR3 in amino acids: CASSEGGSPLHF. The CDR3 bases are TGTGCCAGCAGTGAAGGCGGTTCACCCCTCCACTTT.

The chain's CDR3 is CATSRDPGQQETQYF. For the CDR3, the DNA is TGTGCCACCAGCAGAGACCCGGGACAGCAAGAGACCCAGTACTTC. V and J are TRBV15 and TRBJ2-5, with 7 nucleotides matching TRBD1. Germline V gene lookup returns CDR1 LNHNV and CDR2 YYDKDF (reference sequence). The V and J ends lost 0 bases and 2 bases, in that order; junction bases with no gene match: 3. The CDR3 has 15 residues. Full variable domain (rest looked up from reference TRBV15 and TRBJ2-5): DAMVIQNPRYQVTQFGKPVTLSCSQTLNHNVMYWYQQKSSQAPKLLFHYYDKDFNNEADTPDNFQSRRPNTSFCFLDIRSPGLGDTAMYLCATSRDPGQQETQYFGPGTRLLVL.

V is TRBV2 and J is TRBJ2-3, with TRBD2 identical over 8 bases. With V trimmed by 3 bases and J by 10 bases, 18 bases remained unmatched. The CDR3 sequence is 17 residues long. Germline V gene lookup returns CDR1 SNHLY and CDR2 FYNNEI. Written as DNA, the CDR3 is TGTGCCAGCAGTGACCTCGTCACGCGGGGGGAGGACATGGCGCAGTATTTT. It translates to CASSDLVTRGEDMAQYF. The full variable domain, rest sourced from reference TRBV2 and TRBJ2-3, is EPEVTQTPSHQVTQMGQEVILRCVPISNHLYFYWYRQILGQKVEFLVSFYNNEISEKSEIFDDQFSVERPDGSNFTLKIRSTKLEDSAMYFCASSDLVTRGEDMAQYFGPGTRLTVL.

This chain uses TRBV5-1 with TRBJ1-4; 9 bases fit TRBD1. The germline V gene encodes CDR1 SGHRS and CDR2 YFSETQ. With V trimmed by 5 bases and J by 4 bases, 6 bases remained unmatched. This CDR3 region has 15 residues. CDR3 DNA sequence: TGCGCCAGCAGGGAAGGGACAGGGAGTAATGAAAAACTGTTTTTT. Translated: CASREGTGSNEKLFF.

The gene calls are TRBV7-2 and TRBJ2-1, with TRBD2 matching 12 bases. The CDR3 is 16 residues long. CDR1 is SGHTA, CDR2 FQGNSA, per germline. The trim removed 4 bases at V and 3 bases at J, leaving 4 bases unmatched. In nucleotides, the CDR3 is TGTGCCAGCAGCTCCGCGGGACTAGCGGGCTACAATGAGCAGTTCTTC. It specifies CASSSAGLAGYNEQFF.

The chain uses TRBV6-2 or TRBV6-3 and TRBJ2-2; D possibly corresponds to TRBD2 (5 bases). CDR1 and CDR2 (germline): MNHEY, SVGEGT. Deletions cut 6 bases from V and 5 bases from J, with 19 bases between. The CDR3 length is 16 residues. CDR3 sequence (DNA): TGTGCCAGCAGCCCGGCCGCGGCGGGTCCAACCGGGGAGCTGTTTTTT. It is translated as CASSPAAAGPTGELFF.